The 12 T cell receptor beta chains in this list originate from one sample, sequenced in a study of T-cell reconstitution after alpha-beta-depleted transplantation in children. It was with unique molecular identifiers that the TCRbeta library was prepared. TCRdb re-analysed the PCR reads in MiXCR, keeping a single row per CDR3 protein. The sample carries more than 400,000 distinct CDR3 sequences, roughly 11% recorded once. Source: PBMCs, mostly from graft donor cells, taken 180 days after TCRalphabeta/CD19-depleted stem cell transplant. The receptors shown here come from a female patient aged 2-15 years who had a stem cell transplant for aplastic anemia, so the T cells may come from the graft donor.

The sample holds a few counts of this clonotype. The rearrangement uses TRBV5-1 and TRBJ2-2, with 7 bases aligning to TRBD1. The CDR3 runs to 14 residues. Germline CDR1 reads SGHRS; CDR2 reads YFSETQ. V gave up 7 bases and J gave up 0 bases; unmatched junction bases: 3. CDR3 sequence: CASATGANTGELFF. CDR3 DNA: TGCGCCAGCGCTACAGGGGCGAACACCGGGGAGCTGTTTTTT.

This clonotype was recorded at least ten times. The chain carries TRBV20-1 and TRBJ1-1; 9 bases map to TRBD1. Trimming cost V 5 bases and J 5 bases; bases outside gene matches: 12. The germline V gene encodes CDR1 DFQATT and CDR2 SNEGSKA (reference sequence). This CDR3 spans 15 amino acids. The CDR3: CSAQTNGQGSTEAFF. The CDR3 bases are TGCAGTGCTCAAACCAACGGACAGGGGTCGACTGAAGCTTTCTTT.

The CDR3 sequence: CASSLEQGANTQYF. The DNA for the CDR3 is TGCGCCAGCAGCTTGGAACAGGGGGCAAATACGCAGTATTTT. V is TRBV5-1 and J is TRBJ2-3; 9 bases align to TRBD1. Germline CDR1 and CDR2: SGHRS and YFSETQ. The junction had 3 bases not matched to a gene; V was cut back by 0 bases and J by 7 bases. The CDR3 loop spans 14 amino acids.

The rearrangement uses TRBV2 and TRBJ2-2; D call uncertain. CDR1 is SNHLY and CDR2 is FYNNEI in the germline V gene. The CDR3 extends over 15 amino acids. The V and J ends lost 1 base and 0 bases respectively, with 6 bases between them. The CDR3 nucleotides read TGTGCCAGCAGTGAAGGACCCACGAACACCGGGGAGCTGTTTTTT. Protein product: CASSEGPTNTGELFF.

There are many counts of this clonotype. The chain combines TRBV7-9 with TRBJ1-2, with TRBD1 matching over 7 bases. The CDR3 is 15 amino acids. Trimming took 3 bases from V and 4 from J; bases not matched to a gene: 8. Germline assignment: CDR1 SEHNR and CDR2 FQNEAQ (reference sequence). The CDR3 bases are TGTGCCAGCAGCTTGGCCGTCGCAGGGGGCTATGGCTACACCTTC. Amino acid sequence: CASSLAVAGGYGYTF.

The genes are TRBV5-1 and TRBJ2-1, with 7 bases aligning to TRBD2. Per germline, CDR1 SGHRS and CDR2 YFSETQ. The CDR3 length is 13 residues. V lost 3 bases and J lost 8; bases outside the gene matches: 5. CDR3: CASSWGGRDEQFF. The CDR3 DNA is TGCGCCAGCAGCTGGGGGGGTCGGGATGAGCAGTTCTTC.

This clonotype was detected only a few times. The chain employs TRBV9 and TRBJ1-5, with a weak D call TRBD1 (6 bases). Per the germline V gene, CDR1 is SGDLS and CDR2 is YYNGEE. CDR3 length equals 14 residues. The V end lost 0 bases, the J end lost 9 bases, and 13 bases lay between the germline ends. CDR3 DNA sequence: TGTGCCAGCAGCGTAGGGACAGAACGGGGGCCCCAGCATTTT. Translated, it gives CASSVGTERGPQHF.

This clonotype has only a few counts. The rearrangement joins TRBV25-1 to TRBJ1-1; D is uncertain. The CDR3 is 11 amino acids. Germline lookup yields CDR1 MGHDK and CDR2 SYGVNS. Trimming cost V 7 bases and J 4 bases, with 7 bases left between them. The CDR3 nucleotides read TGTGCCAGCACCAGAGCCACTGAAGCTTTCTTT. Amino acids: CASTRATEAFF.

This clonotype turned up a few times. The chain joins TRBV28 to TRBJ2-5; D is undetermined. The CDR3 has 14 amino acids. CDR1 and CDR2 from the germline V gene are MDHEN and SYDVKM. The V and J ends lost 2 bases and 1 base respectively, with 8 bases between them. CDR3 in DNA: TGTGCCAGCAGTTTAGAAAGGATCCAAGAGACCCAGTACTTC. Translated: CASSLERIQETQYF.

This clonotype was picked up a small number of times. The chain couples TRBV7-2 to TRBJ2-1; 10 bases map to TRBD2. Germline CDR1 reads SGHTA; CDR2 reads FQGNSA. The CDR3 totals 16 residues. Trimming took 5 bases from V and 7 from J; bases not matched to a gene: 11. The CDR3 region is CASSLGLAALRNEQFF. The CDR3, as DNA: TGTGCCAGCAGCCTTGGACTAGCGGCCTTGAGGAATGAGCAGTTCTTC.

V usage is TRBV7-9 and J usage is TRBJ2-5; 7 bases fit TRBD2. The length of the CDR3 is 14 residues. The germline V gene encodes CDR1 SEHNR and CDR2 FQNEAQ (reference sequence). V dropped 2 bases and J dropped 3; count of bases not matched to a gene: 3. The CDR3 bases are TGTGCCAGCAGCTTACCAGGGAGGGAAGAGACCCAGTACTTC. Its protein product is CASSLPGREETQYF.

This clonotype was detected a few times. The chain joins TRBV10-3 to TRBJ2-7; maybe TRBD2 (5 bases). V was shortened by 2 bases and J by 4 bases, with 15 bases between the two germline ends. The length of the CDR3 is 15 residues. Germline CDR1 and CDR2: ENHRY and SYGVKD. The CDR3 DNA reads TGTGCCATCAGTGAGGAGATGCGGGCTGCGTACGAGCAGTACTTC. Translating gives CAISEEMRAAYEQYF.